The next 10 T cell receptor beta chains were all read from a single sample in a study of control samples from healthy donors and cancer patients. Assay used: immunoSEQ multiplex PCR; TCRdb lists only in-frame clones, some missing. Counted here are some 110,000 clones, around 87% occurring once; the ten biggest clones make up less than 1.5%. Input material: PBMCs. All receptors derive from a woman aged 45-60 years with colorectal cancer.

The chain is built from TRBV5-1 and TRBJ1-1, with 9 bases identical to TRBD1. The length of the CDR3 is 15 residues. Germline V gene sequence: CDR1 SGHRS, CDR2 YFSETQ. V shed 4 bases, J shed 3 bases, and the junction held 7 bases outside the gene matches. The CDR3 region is CASSQGQGWDTEAFF. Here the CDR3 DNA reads TGCGCCAGCAGCCAGGGACAGGGTTGGGACACTGAAGCTTTCTTT.

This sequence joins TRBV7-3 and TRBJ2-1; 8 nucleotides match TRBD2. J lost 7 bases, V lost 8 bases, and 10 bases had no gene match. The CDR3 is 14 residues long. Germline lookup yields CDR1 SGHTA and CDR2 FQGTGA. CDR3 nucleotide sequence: TGTGCCAGCGGTACTAGCGGTGGAGCAAATGAGCAGTTCTTC. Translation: CASGTSGGANEQFF.

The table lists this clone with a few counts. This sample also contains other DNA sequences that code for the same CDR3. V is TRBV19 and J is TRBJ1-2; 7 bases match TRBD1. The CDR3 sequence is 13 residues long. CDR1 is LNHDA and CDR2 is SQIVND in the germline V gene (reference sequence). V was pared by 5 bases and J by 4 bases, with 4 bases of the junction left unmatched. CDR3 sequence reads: CASSGPGGYGYTF. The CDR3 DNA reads TGTGCCAGTAGTGGGCCAGGGGGCTATGGCTACACCTTC.

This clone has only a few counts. DNA for the CDR3: TGCGCCAGCAGCGGCAAAACCCGAGGGGGGGGCAATGAGCAGTTCTTC. Its protein product is CASSGKTRGGGNEQFF. The chain employs TRBV5-1 and TRBJ2-1; tentatively, D is TRBD2 (7 bases). The V end lost 4 bases, the J end lost 6 bases, and 20 bases lay between the germline ends. Looked up from germline, CDR1 is SGHRS and CDR2 is YFSETQ. CDR3 length equals 16 residues.

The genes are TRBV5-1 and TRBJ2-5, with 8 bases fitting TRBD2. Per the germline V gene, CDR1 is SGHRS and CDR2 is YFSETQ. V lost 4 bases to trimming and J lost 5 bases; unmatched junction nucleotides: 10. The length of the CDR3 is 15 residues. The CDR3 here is CASSTLAGGAETQYF. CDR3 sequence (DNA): TGCGCCAGCAGCACTTTGGCGGGGGGCGCGGAGACCCAGTACTTC.

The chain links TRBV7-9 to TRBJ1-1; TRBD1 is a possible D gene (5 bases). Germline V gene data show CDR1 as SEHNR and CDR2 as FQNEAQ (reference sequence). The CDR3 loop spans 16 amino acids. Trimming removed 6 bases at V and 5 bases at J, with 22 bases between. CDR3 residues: CASRSPQVQGDTEAFF. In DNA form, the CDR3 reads TGTGCCAGCAGATCCCCTCAGGTTCAGGGAGATACTGAAGCTTTCTTT. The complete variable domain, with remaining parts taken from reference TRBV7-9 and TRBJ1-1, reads DTGVSQNPRHKITKRGQNVTFRCDPISEHNRLYWYRQTLGQGPEFLTYFQNEAQLEKSRLLSDRFSAERPKGSFSTLEIQRTEQGDSAMYLCASRSPQVQGDTEAFFGQGTRLTVV.

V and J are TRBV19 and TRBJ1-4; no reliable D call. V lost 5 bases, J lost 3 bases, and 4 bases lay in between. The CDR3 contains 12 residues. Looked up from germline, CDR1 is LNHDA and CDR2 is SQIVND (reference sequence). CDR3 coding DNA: TGTGCCAGTAGTGCCTCTAATGAAAAACTGTTTTTT. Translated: CASSASNEKLFF.

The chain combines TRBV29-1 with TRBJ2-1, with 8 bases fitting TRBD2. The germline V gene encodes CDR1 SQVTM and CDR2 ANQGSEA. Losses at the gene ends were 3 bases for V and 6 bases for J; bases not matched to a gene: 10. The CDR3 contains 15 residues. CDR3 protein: CSVDPTSGRFNEQFF. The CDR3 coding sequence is TGCAGCGTTGACCCCACTAGCGGAAGATTCAATGAGCAGTTCTTC.

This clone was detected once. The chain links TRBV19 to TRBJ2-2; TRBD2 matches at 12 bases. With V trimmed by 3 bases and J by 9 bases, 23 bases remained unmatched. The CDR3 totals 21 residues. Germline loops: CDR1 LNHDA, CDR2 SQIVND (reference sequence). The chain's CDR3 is CASSILFPELAGGPNLRELFF. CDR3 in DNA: TGTGCCAGTAGTATCCTCTTCCCTGAGCTAGCGGGGGGGCCTAACCTCCGGGAGCTGTTTTTT.

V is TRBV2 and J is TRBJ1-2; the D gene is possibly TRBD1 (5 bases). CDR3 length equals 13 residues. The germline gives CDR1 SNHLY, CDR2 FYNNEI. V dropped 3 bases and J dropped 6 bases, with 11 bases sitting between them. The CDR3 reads CASSDPLGDGYTF. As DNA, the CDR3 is TGTGCCAGCAGTGATCCCCTGGGGGATGGCTACACCTTC.